The T cell receptor beta chain under discussion was sequenced for a study of blood T cell repertoires in COVID-19. Background on the study: Material from acute and convalescent COVID-19 was sourced from the United States, Italy and Spain. PBMCs, B-cell-depleted T cells, or T cells provided the cDNA or gDNA that made up the material.

There are 15 residues in the CDR3. V gave up 4 bases and J gave up 8 bases, with 21 bases separating them. Germline V CDR1 and CDR2: SGHRS, YFSETQ. Assignments of participants to cohorts depended upon their own reported clinical history. In the original analysis: Amplified reference gene primers provided the basis for estimating nucleated cell counts. Measured with immunoSEQ multiplex PCR; TCRdb has only the in-frame clones, and not every one. The D gene and trimming were derived from the DNA, and the V and J assignments and clone size from that table. The table lists approximately 210,000 clones, around 92% of them singletons, with roughly 8.4% in the top ten.

The chain links TRBV5-1 to TRBJ1-2, with D perhaps matching TRBD1 (6 bases). Sample: PBMCs or T cells enriched from blood (not recorded which). The receptor was isolated from a young woman who had recovered from COVID-19. The CDR3 here is CASSSAQTGVYGYTF. CDR3 bases: TGCGCCAGCAGCAGTGCCCAGACAGGAGTTTACGGCTACACCTTC.